This TCR beta chain derives from a study of blood T cells in healthy people across ages (dated by TCRdb to between 2014 and 2016). With respect to the entire study: Template switching captured roughly one uniquely barcoded TCR beta cDNA molecule per two T cells in model experiments. Age-related changes in TCR beta repertoire diversity were measured in the study by deep sequencing normalized with unique cDNA molecular identifiers. The donors were split into four age groups: young (average 16 years), middle-aged (around 37), aged (roughly 68) and long-lived (more than 80). For two donors (one aged 18 to 30 and one aged 80 or older), the study analyzed two additional independent replicas of 1 million unique cDNA reads from the same blood draw.

Here is what the overall study found, with its caveats: Estimates of total diversity based on one million sequenced T cells were regarded as lower bounds and as underestimates. Because donor CMV infection status was unknown, age-related changes in expanded clonotypes were potentially confounded. As age increased, observed TCR beta diversity per million T cells dropped in a roughly linear way, and a significant reduction was already evident by age about 40. Compared with the aged group, the long-lived group had more naive CD4+ T cells, fewer expanded clones and increased TCR diversity, suggesting age selection. Bulk unsorted PBMC profiling prevented conclusive comparison of naive and antigen-experienced compartments. A strong correlation was found between observed TCR beta diversity and the percentage of naive T cells measured by flow cytometry.

Library generation was performed with 5' RACE. These reads were obtained on an Illumina HiSeq 2500. A second about 7 to 12 cycle PCR used a sample-barcoded 5' primer and a J-beta primer mix. A template-switch 5' adaptor carrying 12 random nucleotides introduced a unique molecular identifier onto each TCR beta cDNA molecule. Each sample yielded at least 2.5 million CDR3-containing paired-end reads. The Mint cDNA synthesis kit, primed by a TRBC-specific oligonucleotide, was used to synthesize first-strand cDNA from all RNA. All cDNA was treated with uracil-DNA glycosylase and then went through a first 18-cycle PCR with the universal primers M1SS and BC2_uni_R. The original pipeline was this. Normalization of each sample was performed by random selection of 1 million high-quality reads, each carrying a distinct molecular identifier. Instead of being binned into consensus sequences, reads that shared molecular identifiers were thrown out. CDR3 identification, clonotype clustering and error correction used MiTCR with a Q25 quality threshold and the strictest error-elimination algorithm. Lower-bound total TCR beta diversity was estimated with a nonparametric unseen species model using Euler transformation. The public reads were run again by TCRdb, first through fastp at Q25 and then through MiXCR, and only productive beta chains were kept. Merged by CDR3 protein, the rows form single entries marked with the most common genes and DNA. These V and J calls derive from TCRdb rather than the authors' analysis. The sample table records some 760,000 distinct CDR3 sequences; about 25% of these occur just once. The top ten clonotypes cover 3.7% of the sample.

On this clonotype: What this receptor recognizes is not known. The record has no base qualities; no much larger clone is one base away.

V is cut back by 4 bases and J by 4 bases, with 6 bases in the junction unmatched. Counted from cysteine to phenylalanine, this CDR3 has 14 amino acids. Kept here is only the CDR3 DNA, which spans 42 bases and is read in frame from base 1. CDR1 and CDR2 (SQVTM, ANQGSEA) derive from the germline V gene. The donors were roughly 39 Caucasian individuals from Russia, aged roughly 6 to 95 years, who were systemically healthy. Each donor gave 8 to 10 milliliters of peripheral blood, drawn into EDTA-treated Vacutainer tubes. Ficoll-Paque density-gradient centrifugation was used to isolate PBMCs, with at least 6.5 million per sample. Trizol reagent was used to extract total RNA from PBMCs, with at least 6 micrograms per sample. The percentages of naive CD45RAhigh/CD27high T cells were determined by flow cytometry on a PBMC aliquot from every donor. The data also belong to a second study, concerning T cells of mothers and their children. From that second study: Donors were nine systemically healthy Caucasian individuals: three mothers and their six children. cDNA synthesis consumed the entire amount of extracted RNA, loaded at around 1.5 ug RNA in each 15 ul reaction. In the second PCR, the M1S primer introduced both the sample barcodes and 2-4 random nucleotides. More than 8 million TCR beta CDR3 reads were obtained from each mother, and some 3.3 million reads were obtained from each child. TCR recombination output is similarly shaped by thymic selection in related and unrelated pairs, with a minor effect exerted by inherited differences. Normalized repertoire overlap was always found to be slightly, but never significantly, higher in related mother-child pairs than in unrelated mother-child pairs. Persistent microchimeric T cell clones were not detected, at a sensitivity of 95 to 100 clones per million clonotypes. To look for features that set related mother-child pairs apart from unrelated individuals, the researchers ran deep NGS to compare the TCR beta repertoires of mothers and children. On average, the children were approximately 11 +/- 4 years old, while the mothers were about 40 +/- 4 years old. After adapter ligation with NEBNext reagents, the libraries were sequenced on Illumina HiSeq 2000 with 100+100 nt paired-end reads. To prevent cross-contamination, the mother and child libraries were prepared one month apart and sequenced in separate runs. Between about 500,000 and 2,100,000 distinct TCR beta clonotypes were identified per donor. Naive TCR beta clonotypes were estimated from low-frequency clonotypes matched to each donor's FACS-determined naive share, without sorting.

The sequence joins TRBV29-1 to TRBJ2-1; TRBD2 aligns with 8 central bases. This clonotype originated in a boy aged 5-17 years in good health. The source material was blood. The CDR3 protein: CSVVPLAVYNEQFF. The sequence in DNA is TGCAGCGTTGTCCCACTAGCGGTATACAATGAGCAGTTCTTC.